A single sample is the source of the 14 T cell receptor beta chains below, sequenced in a study of T cells in Graves' hyperthyroidism and ophthalmopathy. TCR beta CDR3 sequences were amplified from RNA transcripts. HTBI primers were used for first-round RT-PCR of the TCR CDR3. TCRdb itself ran the multiplex PCR reads through MiXCR, one entry per CDR3 protein. Here the sample spans 750,000 to 900,000 distinct CDR3 sequences, over 35% being singletons. The source material was blood. Receptors were obtained from a man aged 18 to 30 with Graves' hyperthyroidism.

Points on this clonotype: A much larger clone is a single base away; this may be a read error. This chain links TRBV7-3 with TRBJ2-5, with 7 bases matching TRBD1. Germline V gene lookup returns CDR1 SGHTA and CDR2 FQGTGA. CDR3 length equals 13 residues. CDR3 DNA sequence: TGTACCAGCAGCTTAGGGCCAGGGGGGACCCAGTACTTC. This translates into CTSSLGPGGTQYF.

The chain combines TRBV20-1 with TRBJ2-7; D might be TRBD1 or TRBD2, each matching 5 bases. The germline V gene encodes CDR1 DFQATT and CDR2 SNEGSKA (reference sequence). CDR3 length equals 12 residues. The V end lost 5 bases, the J end lost 5 bases, and 13 bases lay between the germline ends. CDR3 loop: CSAPGSTNEQYF. The DNA of the CDR3 is TGCAGTGCTCCAGGGAGTACCAACGAGCAGTACTTC.

This clonotype came up many times. The chain is built from TRBV7-9 and TRBJ2-7; D gene ambiguous. CDR1 and CDR2 (germline): SEHNR, FQNEAQ (reference sequence). This CDR3 has 11 residues. V was trimmed by 1 base and J by 5 bases, leaving 3 bases between them. This CDR3 is CASSLEDEQYF. DNA for the CDR3: TGTGCCAGCAGCTTAGAGGACGAGCAGTACTTC.

In this sample, this clonotype turned up a few times. Its ends do not fully match the called genes, so a read error is possible. The chain joins TRBV10-3 to TRBJ1-5, with D perhaps matching TRBD1 (5 bases). The CDR3 contains 13 residues. CDR1 and CDR2 from the germline V gene are ENHRY and SYGVKD. This chain's CDR3 is CASSYGGTQPQHF. CDR3 DNA sequence: TGTGCCAGCAGTTACGGGGGAACTCAGCCCCAGCATTTT.

This rearrangement joins TRBV9 to TRBJ2-7, with no clear D. Germline CDR1 reads SGDLS; CDR2 reads YYNGEE. CDR3 length: 13 residues. Between the trimmed V and J ends, which lost 3 bases and 4 bases, there was a span of 11 bases. The CDR3 DNA reads TGTGCCAGCAGCGGGCCCCCCGTTTACGAGCAGTACTTC. Amino acid sequence: CASSGPPVYEQYF.

This chain links TRBV10-3 with TRBJ1-4; perhaps TRBD1 as D (6 bases). CDR1 and CDR2 from the germline V gene are ENHRY and SYGVKD. V was clipped by 3 bases and J by 3 bases, with 11 bases between them. The CDR3 extends over 15 amino acids. The CDR3 bases are TGTGCCATCAGTGATGGGGGCGCAGCTAATGAAAAACTGTTTTTT. It translates to CAISDGGAANEKLFF.

Concerning this clonotype: This may arise from a read error, as a much more abundant clone is one base away. This CDR3 reads CAACETGGGNQPQHF. The CDR3 DNA follows: TGTGCCGCCTGCGAGACAGGGGGCGGCAATCAGCCCCAGCATTTT. This chain joins TRBV2 and TRBJ1-5, with 10 bases aligning to TRBD1. Losses at the gene ends were 11 bases for V and 2 bases for J; bases not matched to a gene: 9. Germline V gene sequence: CDR1 SNHLY, CDR2 FYNNEI. There are 15 residues in the CDR3.

This clonotype was recorded at least ten times. The rearrangement uses TRBV6-5 and TRBJ2-7; 7 bases map to TRBD1. The germline CDR1 and CDR2 sequences are MNHEY and SVGAGI. This CDR3 is 13 amino acids long. J gave up 3 bases and V 6 bases, and 5 bases lay outside the gene matches. The CDR3 DNA is TGTGCCAGCAGCTACCGACAGGGCTACGAGCAGTACTTC. Its protein is CASSYRQGYEQYF.

This chain links TRBV4-3 with TRBJ1-1; perhaps TRBD1 as D (5 bases). The V and J ends lost 0 bases and 5 bases respectively, with 10 bases between them. The CDR3 has 14 residues. Germline CDR1 LGHNA, CDR2 YSLEER. Written as DNA, the CDR3 is TGCGCCAGCAGCCAAGATATGGGGGGGACTGAAGCTTTCTTT. Its protein is CASSQDMGGTEAFF.

This clonotype appeared many times. The V gene is TRBV19, the J gene TRBJ1-1; D may be TRBD1 (5 bases). V was cut by 9 bases and J by 5 bases, with 16 bases left in between. CDR1 is LNHDA and CDR2 is SQIVND in the germline V gene (reference sequence). This CDR3 is built from 13 residues. For the CDR3, the DNA is TGTGCCAGCAGTTCCCAGGGAGGGACTGAAGCTTTCTTT. Protein: CASSSQGGTEAFF.

In this sample, this clonotype turned up many times. This chain connects TRBV5-1 to TRBJ1-1; 8 positions agree with TRBD1. The CDR3 has 14 amino acids. After removal of 4 bases from V and 11 bases from J, the junction contained 13 bases not matched to a gene. Germline CDR1 reads SGHRS; CDR2 reads YFSETQ. The CDR3 loop reads CASSDGQGGDVAFF. CDR3 in DNA: TGCGCCAGCAGCGACGGACAGGGAGGTGATGTTGCTTTCTTT.

The table lists this clonotype with many counts. This chain uses TRBV7-9 with TRBJ1-1; D is undetermined. Per the germline V gene, CDR1 is SEHNR and CDR2 is FQNEAQ (reference sequence). The CDR3 loop spans 13 amino acids. Trimming shortened V by 3 bases and J by 0 bases, and 5 bases separated the two germline ends. This CDR3 reads CASSFNMNTEAFF. DNA of the CDR3: TGTGCCAGCAGCTTTAACATGAACACTGAAGCTTTCTTT.

This clonotype was counted many times. The chain combines TRBV15 with TRBJ2-7; D may be TRBD2 (5 bases). The germline gives CDR1 LNHNV, CDR2 YYDKDF (reference sequence). The CDR3 length is 13 residues. V gave up 1 base and J gave up 5 bases, with 9 bases separating them. Written as DNA, the CDR3 is TGTGCCACCAGCAGAGCCGGGAATAACGAGCAGTACTTC. It is translated as CATSRAGNNEQYF.

V usage is TRBV12-3 or TRBV12-4 and J usage is TRBJ2-7; 8 bases align to TRBD1. V gave up 4 bases and J gave up 5 bases; unmatched junction bases: 13. This CDR3 comprises 16 residues. In DNA, the CDR3 is TGTGCCAGCAGTTCCTTACTTTTGACAGGGGTGGACGAGCAGTACTTC. Protein product: CASSSLLLTGVDEQYF.